These 22 T cell receptor beta chains were sequenced from one sample in a study of blood T cell repertoires in COVID-19. Generated by immunoSEQ multiplex PCR, the TCRdb table keeps only in-frame clones and is missing some. This table holds more than 150,000 clones, about four fifths found once. The sample taken for sequencing was peripheral blood. These receptors were taken from a woman aged 80 or over with COVID-19, enrolled during active disease.

The chain combines TRBV27 with TRBJ1-2, with a tentative D call TRBD1 (5 bases). Germline assignment: CDR1 MNHEY and CDR2 SMNVEV (reference sequence). V was clipped by 2 bases and J by 1 base, with 11 bases between them. The CDR3 length is 15 residues. The CDR3 DNA reads TGTGCCAGCAGTTTAAAGGCAGGGCGTAACTATGGCTACACCTTC. This gives the protein CASSLKAGRNYGYTF.

This clone was seen a handful of times. The chain joins TRBV6-5 to TRBJ2-3, with D tentatively TRBD1 (5 bases). The germline V and J ends were trimmed by 5 bases and 2 bases, with 14 bases remaining between them. The CDR3 spans 15 residues. Per germline, CDR1 MNHEY and CDR2 SVGAGI. CDR3 nucleotide sequence: TGTGCCAGCAGTACGACCGACAGTCTCACAGATACGCAGTATTTT. Translated, it gives CASSTTDSLTDTQYF.

The chain links TRBV2 to TRBJ2-7, with D unclear. The germline CDR1 and CDR2 sequences are SNHLY and FYNNEI. The CDR3 length is 14 residues. V lost 2 bases, J lost 0 bases, and 8 bases lay in between. CDR3 sequence reads: CASSESRSSYEQYF. In nucleotides, the CDR3 is TGTGCCAGCAGTGAATCACGTAGCTCCTACGAGCAGTACTTC.

This clone was picked up one time. This chain connects TRBV12-3 or TRBV12-4 to TRBJ2-3, with 7 bases aligning to TRBD1. Unmatched junction bases numbered 3, after V lost 1 base and J lost 14 bases. The CDR3 covers 11 residues. For the CDR3, the DNA is TGTGCCAGCAGTTTAGGGGGACAGTGGTATTTT. It is translated as CASSLGGQWYF.

The rearrangement links TRBV5-6 to TRBJ2-5, with D possibly being TRBD2 (6 bases). Germline V gene sequence: CDR1 SGHDT, CDR2 YYEEEE. The CDR3 is 13 residues long. V dropped 5 bases and J dropped 4 bases, with 12 bases sitting between them. The CDR3 here is CASSFPGLETQYF. CDR3 DNA sequence: TGTGCCAGCAGTTTTCCGGGACTAGAGACCCAGTACTTC.

The chain couples TRBV30 to TRBJ1-3, with TRBD1 as a possible D gene (5 bases). Germline CDR1 and CDR2: GTSNPN and SVGIG (reference sequence). The CDR3 covers 12 residues. V lost 1 base, J lost 4 bases, and 5 bases lay in between. DNA of the CDR3: TGTGCCTGGAGTGACAGGGGAAACACCATATATTTT. Translation gives CAWSDRGNTIYF.

This chain connects TRBV5-6 to TRBJ2-7; D ambiguous. V lost 4 bases and J 2 bases, leaving 7 bases between the germline ends. Germline values: CDR1 SGHDT, CDR2 YYEEEE. The CDR3 is 12 residues long. CDR3 region: CASSLYAYEQYF. The CDR3 DNA follows: TGTGCCAGCAGCCTTTATGCCTACGAGCAGTACTTC.

V gene TRBV7-6 combines with J gene TRBJ1-3; tentatively, D is TRBD1 (6 bases). The CDR3 has 14 amino acids. CDR1 and CDR2 (germline): SGHVS, FNYEAQ. Trimming left V 3 bases short and J 3 bases short, with 9 bases between. The CDR3 DNA is TGTGCCAGCAGCTTCCTACAGGGTGGAAACACCATATATTTT. It encodes CASSFLQGGNTIYF.

Here the CDR3 reads CASSLSGGLLTYEQYF. CDR3 DNA: TGTGCCAGCAGCTTGTCGGGAGGACTCTTAACCTACGAGCAGTACTTC. V and J are TRBV5-6 and TRBJ2-7; TRBD2 matches at 7 bases. V dropped 1 base and J dropped 2; count of bases not matched to a gene: 9. The CDR3 sequence is 16 residues long. Germline V CDR1 and CDR2: SGHDT, YYEEEE. Variable domain in full (rest from reference TRBV5-6 and TRBJ2-7): DAGVTQSPTHLIKTRGQQVTLRCSPKSGHDTVSWYQQALGQGPQFIFQYYEEEERQRGNFPDRFSGHQFPNYSSELNVNALLLGDSALYLCASSLSGGLLTYEQYFGPGTRLTVT.

This chain connects TRBV6-5 to TRBJ1-6, with D unclear. CDR3 length equals 15 residues. CDR1 is MNHEY and CDR2 is SVGAGI in the germline V gene. The V end was cut by 8 bases, the J end by 7 bases, with 18 bases between. The CDR3 nucleotides read TGTGCCAGCGTGGGCAGCGGGTATATGAATTCACCCCTCCACTTT. It is translated as CASVGSGYMNSPLHF.

This chain uses TRBV5-1 with TRBJ1-3; D gene ambiguous. Trimming removed 4 bases from V and 0 bases from J, with 11 bases in between. Germline V CDR1 and CDR2: SGHRS, YFSETQ. This CDR3 has 15 amino acids. The CDR3 region has the DNA TGCGCCAGCAGCCCACAACCTAGCTCTGGAAACACCATATATTTT. The encoded protein is CASSPQPSSGNTIYF. Complete variable domain (other parts from reference TRBV5-1 and TRBJ1-3): KAGVTQTPRYLIKTRGQQVTLSCSPISGHRSVSWYQQTPGQGLQFLFEYFSETQRNKGNFPGRFSGRQFSNSRSEMNVSTLELGDSALYLCASSPQPSSGNTIYFGEGSWLTVV.

This chain uses TRBV19 with TRBJ1-3, with 7 bases identical to TRBD1. Germline assignment: CDR1 LNHDA and CDR2 SQIVND (reference sequence). Trimming at V came to 2 bases and at J to 4 bases, leaving 2 bases not matched to a gene. This CDR3 region has 14 residues. The CDR3 is CASSIRDSGNTIYF. CDR3 in DNA: TGTGCCAGTAGTATACGGGACAGCGGAAACACCATATATTTT.

The chain combines TRBV10-3 with TRBJ2-3, with 9 bases identical to TRBD1. Germline CDR1 ENHRY, CDR2 SYGVKD. The CDR3 loop spans 15 amino acids. The V segment lost 1 base and the J segment 6 bases; nucleotides outside the gene matches: 5. CDR3 protein: CAISELGTGYDTQYF. For the CDR3, the DNA is TGTGCCATCAGTGAGTTAGGGACAGGGTATGATACGCAGTATTTT.

This chain links TRBV6-5 with TRBJ1-2, with no clear D. V lost 4 bases, J lost 8 bases, and 14 bases lay in between. The CDR3 has 13 residues. Germline V CDR1 and CDR2: MNHEY, SVGAGI. CDR3 residues: CASSSRSREGYTF. DNA of the CDR3: TGTGCCAGCAGTTCGCGGTCCCGGGAAGGCTACACCTTC.

The CDR3 bases are TGTGCCAGCAGCTTGGGTGGGCTGCCCTCTGGAAACACCATATATTTT. Its translation: CASSLGGLPSGNTIYF. The V gene is TRBV5-6, the J gene TRBJ1-3; D remains unclear. Trimming removed 0 bases from V and 0 bases from J, with 10 bases in between. This CDR3 is built from 16 residues. Germline assignment: CDR1 SGHDT and CDR2 YYEEEE.

V and J are TRBV7-2 and TRBJ1-6, with D unresolved. The CDR3 extends over 14 amino acids. Germline V gene sequence: CDR1 SGHTA, CDR2 FQGNSA. The V end was cut by 4 bases, the J end by 0 bases, with 4 bases between. The CDR3 coding sequence is TGTGCCAGCAGCTCCATCTCCTATAATTCACCCCTCCACTTT. The encoded protein is CASSSISYNSPLHF.

This sequence joins TRBV4-2 and TRBJ2-2; D is possibly TRBD2 (5 bases). Trimming pared 0 bases from V and 7 bases from J, leaving 9 bases between. Germline values: CDR1 LGHNA, CDR2 YNFKEQ. The CDR3 is made up of 14 amino acids. The CDR3 sequence: CASSQDRGVGELFF. The CDR3 nucleotides are TGTGCCAGCAGCCAAGACCGGGGAGTCGGGGAGCTGTTTTTT.

The chain has TRBV7-3 and TRBJ1-2; 10 bases agree with TRBD1. The junction had 5 bases not matched to a gene; V was cut back by 5 bases and J by 8 bases. This CDR3 has 13 amino acids. Germline CDR1 is SGHTA and CDR2 is FQGTGA. DNA for the CDR3: TGTGCCAGCAGCCGACAGGGGGCAGAGGGCTACACCTTC. This translates into CASSRQGAEGYTF.

The chain joins TRBV6-2 or TRBV6-3 to TRBJ1-5, with D unresolved. Germline lookup yields CDR1 MNHEY and CDR2 SVGEGT. Trimming removed 2 bases from V and 2 bases from J, with 10 bases in between. This CDR3 has 15 amino acids. CDR3 DNA: TGTGCCAGCAGTTACGAGGCCGGTGGCAATCAGCCCCAGCATTTT. This codes for CASSYEAGGNQPQHF.

This clone was observed once. The chain recombines TRBV5-5 with TRBJ2-7; 10 bases fit TRBD1. The CDR3 loop spans 14 amino acids. With V trimmed by 1 base and J by 4 bases, 2 bases remained unmatched. The germline CDR1 and CDR2 sequences are SGHKS and YYEKEE (reference sequence). For the CDR3, the DNA is TGTGCCAGCAGCTTGAGACAGGGGGCTTACGAGCAGTACTTC. Protein product: CASSLRQGAYEQYF.

V is TRBV19 and J is TRBJ1-1; D gene uncertain. The CDR3 consists of 14 residues. Trimming took 5 bases from V and 6 from J, leaving 16 bases between them. CDR1 and CDR2 from the germline V gene are LNHDA and SQIVND (reference sequence). The CDR3 is CASSLPNLSAEAFF. CDR3 coding DNA: TGTGCCAGTAGTCTCCCGAATTTAAGCGCTGAAGCTTTCTTT. The complete variable domain, with remaining parts taken from reference TRBV19 and TRBJ1-1, reads DGGITQSPKYLFRKEGQNVTLSCEQNLNHDAMYWYRQDPGQGLRLIYYSQIVNDFQKGDIAEGYSVSREKKESFPLTVTSAQKNPTAFYLCASSLPNLSAEAFFGQGTRLTVV.

The rearrangement uses TRBV5-5 and TRBJ1-5, with D perhaps TRBD1 (5 bases). CDR3 length: 16 residues. Germline V gene lookup returns CDR1 SGHKS and CDR2 YYEKEE (reference sequence). V was clipped by 0 bases and J by 0 bases, with 10 bases between them. CDR3 sequence reads: CASSLEAGYSNQPQHF. The CDR3 nucleotides are TGTGCCAGCAGCTTGGAGGCAGGGTATAGCAATCAGCCCCAGCATTTT.